The 32 T cell receptor beta chains below were found in one sample sequenced in a study of cytomegalovirus exposure and HLA in healthy donors. The PCR made use of 60 Vbeta and 13 Jbeta primers. Generated by immunoSEQ multiplex PCR, the TCRdb table keeps only in-frame clones and is missing some. The sample carries 100,000 to 150,000 clones, roughly 70% recorded once. Sequencing input: PBMCs. Receptors were obtained from a woman in her thirties or forties in good health and CMV-seropositive.

The DNA of the CDR3 is TGTGCCAGCAGCCAACTCGGGACGCAGTATTTT. Translated: CASSQLGTQYF. V and J are TRBV14 and TRBJ2-3; D uncertain. Germline V gives CDR1 SGHDN, CDR2 FVKESK. The V end was cut by 2 bases, the J end by 9 bases, with 6 bases between. This CDR3 has 11 amino acids.

The J gene is TRBJ2-3, the V gene TRBV29-1; TRBD2 aligns across 16 bases. V trimming: 7 bases; J trimming: 4 bases; junction bases outside the gene matches: 8. CDR3 length: 16 residues. Germline loops: CDR1 SQVTM, CDR2 ANQGSEA. CDR3 protein: CSGGTSGRAVADTQYF. DNA for the CDR3: TGCAGCGGCGGGACTAGCGGGAGGGCCGTGGCAGATACGCAGTATTTT.

The gene calls are TRBV7-2 and TRBJ2-6; D possibly corresponds to TRBD2 (5 bases). Per the germline V gene, CDR1 is SGHTA and CDR2 is FQGNSA. Trimming stripped 5 bases from V and 0 bases from J, with 17 bases between. The CDR3 runs 18 residues. This CDR3 is CASSPPGFASSGANVLTF. In DNA, the CDR3 is TGTGCCAGCAGCCCCCCGGGGTTTGCCAGCTCTGGGGCCAACGTCCTGACTTTC.

The chain uses TRBV19 and TRBJ2-3; a possible D gene is TRBD2 (6 bases). V gave up 3 bases and J gave up 4 bases, with 11 bases separating them. The germline gives CDR1 LNHDA, CDR2 SQIVND (reference sequence). This CDR3 has 14 residues. In DNA form, the CDR3 reads TGTGCCAGTAGTATCACCTCGGGAGCAGATACGCAGTATTTT. Protein sequence: CASSITSGADTQYF.

The CDR3 bases are TGCGCCAGCAGCTCCCCAGAAGGGGTTATGAATTCACCCCTCCACTTT. It specifies CASSSPEGVMNSPLHF. The chain has TRBV5-1 and TRBJ1-6; maybe TRBD1 (5 bases). From germline, CDR1 is SGHRS and CDR2 YFSETQ. V dropped 3 bases and J dropped 7 bases, with 17 bases sitting between them. This CDR3 has 16 residues.

In this sample, this clone turned up once. The chain has TRBV5-3 and TRBJ1-2; 7 bases fit TRBD1. TRBV5-3 is treated as an ORF (open reading frame) with a function not yet certain. This CDR3 has 17 amino acids. With V trimmed by 4 bases and J by 0 bases, 12 bases remained unmatched. The CDR3: CARSTRTGVSSNYGYTF. In DNA, the CDR3 is TGTGCCAGAAGCACAAGGACAGGCGTCTCATCTAACTATGGCTACACCTTC.

The chain carries TRBV9 and TRBJ2-1; 8 nucleotides align to TRBD2. The J segment lost 8 bases and the V segment lost 0 bases, leaving 7 bases of the junction unmatched. This CDR3 spans 15 amino acids. CDR1 SGDLS and CDR2 YYNGEE come from the germline V gene. This CDR3 reads CASSVGLAGMYEQFF. In DNA, the CDR3 is TGTGCCAGCAGCGTAGGCCTAGCGGGTATGTATGAGCAGTTCTTC.

The chain joins TRBV5-4 to TRBJ1-1, with no clear D. This CDR3 region has 14 residues. Germline V lookup: CDR1 SGHNT, CDR2 YYREEE (reference sequence). The V end lost 0 bases, the J end lost 2 bases, and 8 bases lay between the germline ends. As DNA, the CDR3 is TGTGCCAGCAGCTTGGGACTGAGAAACACTGAAGCTTTCTTT. Its translation: CASSLGLRNTEAFF.

The gene calls are TRBV30 and TRBJ2-1, with 10 bases that match TRBD1. The CDR3 totals 15 residues. Losses at the gene ends were 6 bases for V and 9 bases for J; bases not matched to a gene: 14. The V gene's germline CDR1 is GTSNPN and CDR2 SVGIG (reference sequence). For the CDR3, the DNA is TGTGCCTGTCCCGGGACAGGGGTCCCAACAAGTGAGCAGTTCTTC. Translating gives CACPGTGVPTSEQFF.

Worth noting for this clone: Sequence at one end of the junction differs from germline and may be a read error. V is TRBV19 and J is TRBJ2-5, with 8 bases aligning to TRBD2. CDR1 is LNHDA, CDR2 SQIVND, per germline (reference sequence). The CDR3 is 20 residues long. The CDR3 DNA reads TGTGCCAGTAGTATCTCCCCATCCTTCCATCGGGAGGGCCCTCAAGGGACCCAGTACTTC. Translating it yields CASSISPSFHREGPQGTQYF.

V and J are TRBV10-3 and TRBJ2-7, with D uncertain. The V and J ends lost 6 bases and 6 bases respectively, with 9 bases between them. This CDR3 region has 11 residues. Germline V gene sequence: CDR1 ENHRY, CDR2 SYGVKD. The CDR3, as DNA: TGTGCCATCAGACGAGAATCCGAGCAGTACTTC. Amino acids: CAIRRESEQYF.

The table lists this clone with a few counts. The chain uses TRBV9 and TRBJ2-1; tentative D call: TRBD2 (7 bases). The V gene lost 9 bases and the J gene lost 9 bases, with 19 bases spanning the gap. Germline V CDR1 and CDR2: SGDLS, YYNGEE. This CDR3 has 13 amino acids. Here the CDR3 reads CATPPRGGFEQFF. As DNA, the CDR3 is TGTGCCACCCCCCCGAGGGGGGGGTTTGAGCAGTTCTTC.

The chain combines TRBV2 with TRBJ2-7; 13 bases fit TRBD2. Looked up from germline, CDR1 is SNHLY and CDR2 is FYNNEI. V was pared by 5 bases and J by 2 bases, with 3 bases of the junction left unmatched. The CDR3 is made up of 15 amino acids. CDR3 DNA sequence: TGTGCCAGCAGTCGACTAGCGGGAGGCCCCTACGAGCAGTACTTC. It is translated as CASSRLAGGPYEQYF.

On this clone: Other DNA sequences in this sample translate to the same CDR3. This chain uses TRBV7-2 with TRBJ1-1; possible D gene TRBD1, 5 bases. The length of the CDR3 is 13 residues. Per the germline V gene, CDR1 is SGHTA and CDR2 is FQGNSA. Trimming removed 3 bases at V and 1 base at J, with 6 bases between. The CDR3 DNA reads as TGTGCCAGCAGCTTGCAGGGGAACACTGAAGCTTTCTTT. Translating it yields CASSLQGNTEAFF.

The J gene is TRBJ1-1, the V gene TRBV5-6; 7 bases map to TRBD1. Germline V CDR1 and CDR2: SGHDT, YYEEEE. The CDR3 sequence is 15 residues long. V lost 1 base and J lost 4; bases outside the gene matches: 7. The CDR3 region is CASSLSTGVSTEAFF. The DNA of the CDR3 is TGTGCCAGCAGCTTGAGCACAGGGGTTAGCACTGAAGCTTTCTTT.

The rearrangement joins TRBV7-9 to TRBJ1-5, with a tentative D call TRBD1 (5 bases). The CDR3 extends over 17 amino acids. Germline assignment: CDR1 SEHNR and CDR2 FQNEAQ (reference sequence). The V end was cut by 1 base, the J end by 3 bases, with 16 bases between. This chain's CDR3 is CASSLGSQGRDNQPQHF. The CDR3 bases are TGTGCCAGCAGCTTAGGGAGTCAGGGTAGGGACAATCAGCCCCAGCATTTT.

V is TRBV28 and J is TRBJ1-4, with D possibly matching TRBD1 (5 bases). Germline V gives CDR1 MDHEN, CDR2 SYDVKM. The ends were cut back, 4 bases at V and 8 bases at J, with 14 bases in the middle. This CDR3 region has 14 residues. The CDR3 here is CASSSPQGGEKLFF. The DNA of the CDR3 is TGTGCCAGCAGTTCTCCTCAGGGCGGAGAAAAACTGTTTTTT.

This sequence joins TRBV2 and TRBJ2-7; 7 nucleotides line up with TRBD2. The CDR3 runs 16 residues. Germline trimming cut 6 bases from V and 0 bases from J; bases unmatched to any gene: 11. Germline CDR1 is SNHLY and CDR2 is FYNNEI. Written as DNA, the CDR3 is TGTGCCAGCAGAGGAACAAGCGGGGAGAGCTCCTACGAGCAGTACTTC. Translated: CASRGTSGESSYEQYF.

The CDR3 reads CASTRSLSADTQYF. CDR3 bases: TGTGCCAGCACCCGGTCCCTTTCCGCAGATACGCAGTATTTT. V and J are TRBV28 and TRBJ2-3, with unresolved D. V lost 7 bases and J 4 bases, leaving 15 bases between the germline ends. The CDR3 consists of 14 residues. Germline values: CDR1 MDHEN, CDR2 SYDVKM.

This chain joins TRBV4-3 and TRBJ1-5; D uncertain. The CDR3 sequence is 13 residues long. V lost 2 bases to trimming and J lost 6 bases, with 8 bases between them. Germline V lookup: CDR1 LGHNA, CDR2 YSLEER. The CDR3 nucleotides are TGCGCCAGCAGCCAATCTCTAAGTCAGCCCCAGCATTTT. Its translation is CASSQSLSQPQHF.

The chain carries TRBV5-1 and TRBJ2-5; D is perhaps TRBD1 (5 bases). Germline values: CDR1 SGHRS, CDR2 YFSETQ. CDR3 length equals 13 residues. Between the trimmed V and J ends, which lost 4 bases and 2 bases, there was a span of 9 bases. The CDR3 DNA follows: TGCGCCAGCAGCCCCGACAGACAAGAGACCCAGTACTTC. Translated, it gives CASSPDRQETQYF.

The chain is built from TRBV14 and TRBJ1-2, with D possibly TRBD1 on 5 matching bases. V dropped 1 base and J dropped 3 bases, with 9 bases sitting between them. Germline CDR1 reads SGHDN; CDR2 reads FVKESK. This CDR3 is built from 14 residues. The CDR3 nucleotides read TGTGCCAGCAGCCAAGGAGACAGAGACTATGGCTACACCTTC. Encoded protein: CASSQGDRDYGYTF.

The V call is TRBV28, the J call TRBJ2-3; D uncertain. Trimming took 6 bases from V and 2 from J, leaving 27 bases between them. The CDR3 contains 19 residues. Germline assignment: CDR1 MDHEN and CDR2 SYDVKM. The CDR3 DNA is TGTGCCAGCAGCGCAGCCTGGGCAGCTTTTCGGTCTTACACAGATACGCAGTATTTT. Amino acid sequence: CASSAAWAAFRSYTDTQYF.

V and J are TRBV2 and TRBJ2-1; 8 bases fit TRBD2. This CDR3 is built from 13 residues. Germline trimming cut 7 bases from V and 9 bases from J; bases unmatched to any gene: 8. Per germline, CDR1 SNHLY and CDR2 FYNNEI. CDR3 in DNA: TGTGCCAGCACTCTCGCGGGAGGAGGTGAGCAGTTCTTC. Encoded protein: CASTLAGGGEQFF.

This rearrangement joins TRBV6-1 to TRBJ1-5; 10 bases fit TRBD1. The CDR3 length is 17 residues. Per the germline V gene, CDR1 is MNHNS and CDR2 is SASEGT. V was clipped by 2 bases and J by 3 bases; unmatched bases: 7. The CDR3 DNA sequence: TGTGCCAGCAGTGAAATGGACAGGGGGATGATCAATCAGCCCCAGCATTTT. Protein product: CASSEMDRGMINQPQHF.

This clone was counted a few times. This chain uses TRBV29-1 with TRBJ1-2, with D unclear. Germline lookup yields CDR1 SQVTM and CDR2 ANQGSEA. Between the trimmed V and J ends, which lost 8 bases and 3 bases, there was a span of 7 bases. This CDR3 has 10 residues. CDR3 sequence reads: CSTPDYGYTF. The CDR3 nucleotides are TGCAGCACCCCAGACTATGGCTACACCTTC.

Comment on this clone: Other DNA sequences within the sample encode an identical CDR3. This chain's CDR3 is CASSLRGVLSGNTIYF. DNA of the CDR3: TGTGCCAGCAGCCTGCGCGGGGTTCTCTCTGGAAACACCATATATTTT. The chain carries TRBV5-4 and TRBJ1-3; no clear D. Germline loops: CDR1 SGHNT, CDR2 YYREEE (reference sequence). The V end lost 4 bases, the J end lost 0 bases, and 14 bases lay between the germline ends. There are 16 residues in the CDR3.

The V and J genes are TRBV19 and TRBJ1-2; D ambiguous. Germline CDR1 is LNHDA and CDR2 is SQIVND (reference sequence). V lost 7 bases to trimming and J lost 4 bases, with 10 bases between them. This CDR3 is built from 12 residues. The CDR3 DNA sequence: TGTGCCAGTATAGGACTCGTCTATGGCTACACCTTC. Translation: CASIGLVYGYTF.

This clone was observed once. The CDR3 loop is CASSLVGTGGWQYF. CDR3 nucleotide sequence: TGTGCCAGCAGCTTAGTTGGGACAGGGGGCTGGCAGTACTTC. V usage is TRBV11-2 and J usage is TRBJ2-7, with 12 nucleotides matching TRBD1. Germline-derived CDR1 and CDR2 are SGHAT and FQNNGV. The CDR3 contains 14 residues. V shed 1 base and J 9 bases; nucleotides not matched to a gene: 4.

The chain employs TRBV7-9 and TRBJ1-1, with unresolved D. The CDR3 length is 16 residues. V was pared by 1 base and J by 1 base, with 13 bases between. Per the germline V gene, CDR1 is SEHNR and CDR2 is FQNEAQ (reference sequence). In nucleotides, the CDR3 is TGTGCCAGCAGCTTAGGAGCCACCGATGGGAACACTGAAGCTTTCTTT. It is translated as CASSLGATDGNTEAFF.

The chain has TRBV18 and TRBJ1-1; D not resolved. The germline V gene encodes CDR1 KGHSH and CDR2 LQKENI. The germline V and J ends were trimmed by 4 bases and 4 bases, with 16 bases remaining between them. This CDR3 is 15 amino acids long. The CDR3 DNA follows: TGTGCCAGCTCACGGAAGGGAGGGTGGGGCACTGAAGCTTTCTTT. Its translation is CASSRKGGWGTEAFF.

The chain is built from TRBV28 and TRBJ2-7, with 7 bases matching TRBD1. Per germline, CDR1 MDHEN and CDR2 SYDVKM. This CDR3 spans 14 amino acids. J gave up 3 bases and V 7 bases, and 9 bases lay outside the gene matches. In DNA, the CDR3 is TGTGCCAGCACCCCCCCGGGACAGAACTACGAGCAGTACTTC. It is translated as CASTPPGQNYEQYF.